What follows are 31 T cell receptor beta chains derived from one specimen sequenced in a study of T cells in tumors and immune-related adverse events. Using immunoSEQ multiplex PCR, the repertoire was profiled, and TCRdb retains in-frame clones only, with some absent. Here the sample spans roughly 23,000 clones, 80% to 95% being singletons. Sequenced here: lymph node tissue, sampled from a patient treated with anti-PD-1 therapy. The receptors shown here come from a female donor with metastatic renal cell carcinoma.

The V call is TRBV11-2, the J call TRBJ2-3; no clear D. Germline loops: CDR1 SGHAT, CDR2 FQNNGV. The length of the CDR3 is 15 residues. V was trimmed by 1 base and J by 2 bases, leaving 10 bases between them. The CDR3 DNA follows: TGTGCCAGCAGCTTAGCGGGCGCTCACACAGATACGCAGTATTTT. Its protein product is CASSLAGAHTDTQYF.

The rearrangement links TRBV28 to TRBJ2-3, with unresolved D. Trimming cost V 2 bases and J 0 bases, with 3 bases left between them. Germline V gene data show CDR1 as MDHEN and CDR2 as SYDVKM. The CDR3 contains 13 residues. CDR3 region: CASSLGSTDTQYF. The CDR3 nucleotides read TGTGCCAGCAGTTTAGGCAGCACAGATACGCAGTATTTT.

This clone was found a few times. V usage is TRBV19 and J usage is TRBJ2-1; TRBD1 or TRBD2 may be the D gene (5 bases each). Between the trimmed V and J ends, which lost 5 bases and 2 bases, there was a span of 16 bases. The germline V gene has CDR1 LNHDA and CDR2 SQIVND (reference sequence). The CDR3 is 16 amino acids. CDR3 loop: CASSSPPGRTYNEQFF. As DNA, the CDR3 is TGTGCCAGTAGTTCACCCCCGGGACGAACCTACAATGAGCAGTTCTTC.

The chain employs TRBV18 and TRBJ1-1, with D possibly matching TRBD1 (6 bases). The V gene's germline CDR1 is KGHSH and CDR2 LQKENI. The CDR3 length is 17 residues. Between the trimmed V and J ends, which lost 3 bases and 2 bases, there was a span of 19 bases. The CDR3 DNA follows: TGTGCCAGCTCACCTCAGTCCTTAGGGGGGGTAAACACTGAAGCTTTCTTT. Protein: CASSPQSLGGVNTEAFF.

This clone has only one observation. The rearrangement uses TRBV19 and TRBJ1-5; D call uncertain. Germline lookup yields CDR1 LNHDA and CDR2 SQIVND (reference sequence). The CDR3 is 12 residues long. The germline V and J ends were trimmed by 3 bases and 5 bases, with 5 bases remaining between them. The CDR3: CASSMQDQPQHF. In DNA, the CDR3 is TGTGCCAGTAGTATGCAAGATCAGCCCCAGCATTTT.

The chain links TRBV4-2 to TRBJ2-3; D call uncertain. With 1 base removed from V and 5 bases from J, the gap between germline ends came to 7 bases. The germline CDR1 and CDR2 sequences are LGHNA and YNFKEQ. The CDR3 has 13 amino acids. CDR3 in amino acids: CASSQGPGDTQYF. CDR3 in DNA: TGTGCCAGCAGCCAAGGGCCCGGAGATACGCAGTATTTT.

The chain is built from TRBV6-6 and TRBJ1-3; D not certain. Germline V gene lookup returns CDR1 MNHNY and CDR2 SVGAGI (reference sequence). V lost 2 bases and J 0 bases, leaving 5 bases between the germline ends. This CDR3 contains 14 residues. In DNA form, the CDR3 reads TGTGCCAGCAGTTACACAGCCTCTGGAAACACCATATATTTT. It encodes CASSYTASGNTIYF.

The V and J genes are TRBV6-5 and TRBJ1-1, with D possibly TRBD1 on 6 matching bases. The CDR3 extends over 14 amino acids. Trimming removed 0 bases from V and 2 bases from J, with 7 bases in between. CDR1 MNHEY and CDR2 SVGAGI come from the germline V gene. As DNA, the CDR3 is TGTGCCAGCAGTTACTCAGGGACAAACACTGAAGCTTTCTTT. Translated: CASSYSGTNTEAFF.

This chain joins TRBV28 and TRBJ2-7; D is possibly TRBD2 (5 bases). This CDR3 spans 16 amino acids. Germline V gene sequence: CDR1 MDHEN, CDR2 SYDVKM. V was trimmed by 7 bases and J by 4 bases, leaving 23 bases between them. CDR3 loop: CASTVWAGSQLYEQYF. The CDR3 region has the DNA TGTGCCAGCACCGTTTGGGCGGGTAGTCAATTGTACGAGCAGTACTTC.

The V and J genes are TRBV19 and TRBJ2-2; 11 bases match TRBD1. Germline values: CDR1 LNHDA, CDR2 SQIVND (reference sequence). With V trimmed by 5 bases and J by 4 bases, 6 bases remained unmatched. This CDR3 comprises 16 residues. Written as DNA, the CDR3 is TGTGCCAGTAGTTCCGGACAGGGGGCAGGCACCGGGGAGCTGTTTTTT. It encodes CASSSGQGAGTGELFF.

This rearrangement joins TRBV6-1 to TRBJ2-7, with D possibly matching TRBD2 (6 bases). Trimming removed 5 bases from V and 4 bases from J, with 12 bases in between. This CDR3 is built from 13 residues. Germline V gene lookup returns CDR1 MNHNS and CDR2 SASEGT. CDR3 loop: CASSRGAEYEQYF. CDR3 bases: TGTGCCAGCAGTCGCGGGGCCGAGTACGAGCAGTACTTC.

This clone appeared once. At one boundary the junction diverges from the germline segment, which might be a read error. J is TRBJ1-1 and V is TRBV7-7; 9 positions agree with TRBD1. Germline values: CDR1 SSHAT, CDR2 FNYEAQ (reference sequence). The CDR3 consists of 13 residues. CDR3 in DNA: TGTGCTAGCAGCCGGGACAGGGATGGTGAAGCTTTCTTT. Protein product: CASSRDRDGEAFF.

CDR3 residues: CASSLGGLNNSPLHF. The CDR3 DNA is TGTGCCAGCAGCTTAGGGGGACTTAATAATTCACCCCTCCACTTT. This sequence joins TRBV7-9 and TRBJ1-6, with TRBD1 as a possible D gene (5 bases). This CDR3 contains 15 residues. The V and J ends lost 1 base and 5 bases respectively, with 9 bases between them. Germline-derived CDR1 and CDR2 are SEHNR and FQNEAQ (reference sequence).

CDR3 nucleotide sequence: TGTGCCAGCAGGTGGGGTTCCGGGATCTACGCTGAAGCTTTCTTT. The encoded protein is CASRWGSGIYAEAFF. The rearrangement uses TRBV28 and TRBJ1-1; no clear D. Germline values: CDR1 MDHEN, CDR2 SYDVKM. This CDR3 has 15 residues. The germline V and J ends were trimmed by 6 bases and 6 bases, with 20 bases remaining between them.

This rearrangement joins TRBV20-1 to TRBJ2-3, with unresolved D. The germline V gene has CDR1 DFQATT and CDR2 SNEGSKA (reference sequence). CDR3 size: 11 residues. Trimming cost V 3 bases and J 6 bases, with 7 bases left between them. CDR3 amino acids: CSASGPDTQYF. DNA of the CDR3: TGCAGTGCTAGCGGACCTGATACGCAGTATTTT.

This clone was observed once. The chain employs TRBV7-9 and TRBJ2-7, with 13 bases lining up with TRBD2. The CDR3 totals 17 residues. Per germline, CDR1 SEHNR and CDR2 FQNEAQ (reference sequence). V was clipped by 1 base and J by 3 bases; unmatched bases: 6. For the CDR3, the DNA is TGTGCCAGCAGCTTAGGATGGACTAGCGGGGGCCTCTACGAGCAGTACTTC. Its protein product is CASSLGWTSGGLYEQYF.

V gene TRBV5-6 combines with J gene TRBJ2-7; the D is unclear. Per germline, CDR1 SGHDT and CDR2 YYEEEE. Deletions cut 3 bases from V and 5 bases from J, with 6 bases between. This CDR3 is 11 amino acids long. The DNA of the CDR3 is TGTGCCAGCAGCTGGGCACACGAGCAGTACTTC. Protein: CASSWAHEQYF.

This clone has just a few counts. The chain combines TRBV6-5 with TRBJ2-2; unclear D gene. V gave up 4 bases and J gave up 4 bases, with 4 bases separating them. Per germline, CDR1 MNHEY and CDR2 SVGAGI. The CDR3 sequence is 12 residues long. The CDR3 DNA sequence: TGTGCCAGCAGTTTAAGCACCGGGGAGCTGTTTTTT. Translated: CASSLSTGELFF.

The chain's CDR3 is CASSLAGETDTQYF. DNA of the CDR3: TGTGCCAGCTCACTCGCGGGAGAGACAGATACGCAGTATTTT. V usage is TRBV18 and J usage is TRBJ2-3, with 7 bases that match TRBD2. The V and J ends lost 4 bases and 3 bases, in that order; junction bases with no gene match: 4. CDR3 length equals 14 residues. In germline, CDR1 is KGHSH, CDR2 LQKENI.

V gene TRBV5-1 combines with J gene TRBJ1-4, with D possibly matching TRBD1 (6 bases). The CDR3 consists of 15 residues. V gave up 0 bases and J gave up 4 bases, with 10 bases separating them. From germline, CDR1 is SGHRS and CDR2 YFSETQ. The CDR3 DNA reads as TGCGCCAGCAGCTTGGAACAGGGCAGTAATGAAAAACTGTTTTTT. This encodes CASSLEQGSNEKLFF.

V usage is TRBV5-8 and J usage is TRBJ2-3; D ambiguous. CDR1 and CDR2 from the germline V gene are SGHTS and YDEGEE. This CDR3 spans 15 amino acids. V shed 0 bases and J shed 4 bases, with 12 bases lying between them. The CDR3 DNA reads TGTGCCAGCAGCTTGGGGCTAAAGAGGCCAGATACGCAGTATTTT. It codes for CASSLGLKRPDTQYF.

This clone was counted once. V is TRBV11-3 and J is TRBJ2-1; 8 bases are shared with TRBD2. CDR1 is SGHNT, CDR2 YENEEA, per germline. The CDR3 loop spans 16 amino acids. J lost 6 bases, V lost 5 bases, and 12 bases had no gene match. CDR3 residues: CASSPPGTSLPNEQFF. CDR3 in DNA: TGTGCCAGCAGCCCCCCCGGGACTAGTCTCCCCAATGAGCAGTTCTTC. The whole variable domain, remainder taken from reference TRBV11-3 and TRBJ2-1, is EAGVVQSPRYKIIEKKQPVAFWCNPISGHNTLYWYLQNLGQGPELLIRYENEEAVDDSQLPKDRFSAERLKGVDSTLKIQPAELGDSAVYLCASSPPGTSLPNEQFFGPGTRLTVL.

CDR3 in DNA: TGTGCCAGCAGCCAAGAAGCTAGCGGGAGATTTAGAAAAGAGACCCAGTACTTC. Protein product: CASSQEASGRFRKETQYF. The genes are TRBV4-2 and TRBJ2-5; 10 bases line up with TRBD2. Losses at the gene ends were 0 bases for V and 3 bases for J; bases not matched to a gene: 10. The CDR3 sequence is 18 residues long. Per the germline V gene, CDR1 is LGHNA and CDR2 is YNFKEQ.

The chain employs TRBV7-6 and TRBJ2-7, with D possibly TRBD1 on 6 matching bases. Between the trimmed V and J ends, which lost 5 bases and 7 bases, there was a span of 18 bases. CDR1 SGHVS and CDR2 FNYEAQ come from the germline V gene. The CDR3 is 14 amino acids. The CDR3 sequence is CASSPTGLRAEQYF. DNA of the CDR3: TGTGCCAGCAGCCCGACAGGCCTTAGGGCGGAGCAGTACTTC.

CDR3 sequence: CASSPQGAGFGGNQPQHF. DNA of the CDR3: TGTGCCAGCTCACCACAAGGGGCGGGCTTCGGGGGCAATCAGCCCCAGCATTTT. This sequence joins TRBV18 and TRBJ1-5; maybe TRBD1 (5 bases). CDR3 length: 18 residues. From germline, CDR1 is KGHSH and CDR2 LQKENI. V lost 1 base and J 2 bases, leaving 18 bases between the germline ends. Variable domain in full (rest from reference TRBV18 and TRBJ1-5): NAGVMQNPRHLVRRRGQEARLRCSPMKGHSHVYWYRQLPEEGLKFMVYLQKENIIDESGMPKERFSAEFPKEGPSILRIQQVVRGDSAAYFCASSPQGAGFGGNQPQHFGDGTRLSIL.

This chain links TRBV7-2 with TRBJ1-4; 10 bases match TRBD1. V dropped 5 bases and J dropped 8; count of bases not matched to a gene: 5. Germline V lookup: CDR1 SGHTA, CDR2 FQGNSA. There are 14 residues in the CDR3. This CDR3 is CASSGDRGIEKLFF. CDR3 sequence (DNA): TGTGCCAGCAGCGGGGACAGGGGTATCGAAAAACTGTTTTTT.

The V gene is TRBV4-1, the J gene TRBJ2-1; 10 positions agree with TRBD2. This CDR3 contains 15 residues. V lost 6 bases and J lost 3; bases outside the gene matches: 5. Germline CDR1 and CDR2: MGHRA and YSYEKL. CDR3 coding DNA: TGCGCCAGCAGATATGGACTAGCGGACTACAATGAGCAGTTCTTC. It encodes CASRYGLADYNEQFF.

This sequence joins TRBV19 and TRBJ1-1; TRBD1 is a possible D gene (6 bases). Germline V gives CDR1 LNHDA, CDR2 SQIVND (reference sequence). The CDR3 totals 14 residues. V was shortened by 11 bases and J by 3 bases, with 19 bases between the two germline ends. CDR3 protein: CAVRTVESHTEAFF. In DNA form, the CDR3 reads TGTGCCGTTAGGACAGTGGAGAGTCACACTGAAGCTTTCTTT.

The chain recombines TRBV5-1 with TRBJ1-2; D uncertain. The CDR3 sequence is 13 residues long. V was cut by 0 bases and J by 6 bases, with 9 bases left in between. The germline V gene has CDR1 SGHRS and CDR2 YFSETQ. The CDR3 reads CASSLGNRDGYTF. As DNA, the CDR3 is TGCGCCAGCAGCTTGGGGAATCGGGATGGCTACACCTTC.

This chain joins TRBV19 and TRBJ1-1; D perhaps matches TRBD1 (5 bases). Trimming cost V 3 bases and J 4 bases, with 12 bases left between them. This CDR3 contains 14 residues. Germline loops: CDR1 LNHDA, CDR2 SQIVND (reference sequence). Here the CDR3 DNA reads TGTGCCAGTAGTATCGGGGGAAGGGGCACTGAAGCTTTCTTT. This sequence encodes CASSIGGRGTEAFF.

This chain joins TRBV5-5 and TRBJ2-3; 8 nucleotides match TRBD2. Germline loops: CDR1 SGHKS, CDR2 YYEKEE (reference sequence). After removal of 8 bases from V and 3 bases from J, the junction contained 8 bases not matched to a gene. This CDR3 is 14 amino acids long. Here the CDR3 reads CASRPGLVTDTQYF. The CDR3 DNA follows: TGTGCCAGTCGTCCGGGACTAGTAACAGATACGCAGTATTTT.